Below, 22 T cell receptor beta chains from the same sample are listed, as sequenced in a study of regulatory T cells in long-lasting Graves disease. In building TCR beta libraries, iRepertoire HTBI primers were used together with Arm-PCR of CDR3 regions. In TCRdb, the multiplex PCR reads were re-called with MiXCR into one record per CDR3 protein. The sample yields around 500,000 distinct CDR3 sequences, less than 15% seen once. Specified time point: newly diagnosed GD, antithyroid drugs for less than 3 months. PBMC-extracted RNA yielded the TCR library. These data were likewise used in another study, on T cells in Graves' hyperthyroidism and ophthalmopathy.

Material: peripheral blood mononuclear cells (PBMCs), obtained at new diagnosis, from a patient treated with antithyroid drugs. These receptors were collected from a man in his thirties or forties with Graves disease.

The table lists this clonotype with many counts. This chain joins TRBV29-1 and TRBJ1-1, with D unresolved. This CDR3 comprises 12 residues. V lost 4 bases to trimming and J lost 4 bases, with 10 bases between them. Germline assignment: CDR1 SQVTM and CDR2 ANQGSEA. As DNA, the CDR3 is TGCAGCGTTGTTACCGGAATCACTGAAGCTTTCTTT. Translation: CSVVTGITEAFF. Complete variable domain (other parts from reference TRBV29-1 and TRBJ1-1): SAVISQKPSRDICQRGTSLTIQCQVDSQVTMMFWYRQQPGQSLTLIATANQGSEATYESGFVIDKFPISRPNLTFSTLTVSNMSPEDSSIYLCSVVTGITEAFFGQGTRLTVV.

CDR3 DNA sequence: TGTGCCAGCAGCCCACAGGGCCCGGCCTACGAGCAGTACTTC. Translating it yields CASSPQGPAYEQYF. The V and J genes are TRBV7-6 and TRBJ2-7; TRBD1 might be the D (6 bases). V was clipped by 5 bases and J by 2 bases, with 13 bases between them. The CDR3 consists of 14 residues. The germline CDR1 and CDR2 sequences are SGHVS and FNYEAQ. The full variable domain, its missing parts supplied by reference TRBV7-6 and TRBJ2-7, is GAGVSQSPRYKVTKRGQDVALRCDPISGHVSLYWYRQALGQGPEFLTYFNYEAQQDKSGLPNDRFSAERPEGSISTLTIQRTEQRDSAMYRCASSPQGPAYEQYFGPGTRLTVT.

J is TRBJ1-4 and V is TRBV28; D is undetermined. V was clipped by 5 bases and J by 0 bases, with 10 bases between them. The CDR3 totals 15 residues. Germline loops: CDR1 MDHEN, CDR2 SYDVKM. The CDR3 nucleotides are TGTGCCAGCAGTCATTCACTTGCAACTAATGAAAAACTGTTTTTT. It is translated as CASSHSLATNEKLFF.

This clonotype was recorded at least ten times. Here the CDR3 reads CASTRDGDLYEQYF. The CDR3 DNA sequence: TGTGCCAGCACTCGGGACGGGGACCTCTACGAGCAGTACTTC. The chain employs TRBV2 and TRBJ2-7, with D perhaps given as TRBD1 or TRBD2 (5 bases each). Trimming stripped 7 bases from V and 3 bases from J, with 16 bases between. The CDR3 is 14 residues long. CDR1 and CDR2 (germline): SNHLY, FYNNEI.

Details on this clonotype: Given a much more abundant clone one base away, this may be a read error. V gene TRBV12-3 or TRBV12-4 combines with J gene TRBJ1-2; no reliable D call. Between the trimmed V and J ends, which lost 9 bases and 4 bases, there was a span of 15 bases. The CDR3 loop spans 13 amino acids. Written as DNA, the CDR3 is TGTGCCAGTCGTCCGATCAGCCTCTATGGCTACACCTTC. It translates to CASRPISLYGYTF.

There are many counts of this clonotype. The gene calls are TRBV20-1 and TRBJ2-5; D gene ambiguous. CDR3 length: 12 residues. CDR1 and CDR2 from the germline V gene are DFQATT and SNEGSKA (reference sequence). V shed 3 bases and J shed 5 bases, with 10 bases lying between them. In DNA, the CDR3 is TGCAGTGCTAGCGCGACTCAGGAGACCCAGTACTTC. It codes for CSASATQETQYF.

V usage is TRBV3-1 and J usage is TRBJ2-7, with 12 bases identical to TRBD2. This CDR3 is built from 14 residues. V lost 4 bases and J lost 8; bases outside the gene matches: 6. Germline-derived CDR1 and CDR2 are LGHDT and YNNKEL (reference sequence). The CDR3 loop is CASSPTSGSFQQYF. The CDR3 DNA is TGTGCCAGCAGCCCGACTAGCGGGAGTTTCCAGCAGTACTTC.

This clonotype has only a few counts. V gene TRBV3-1 combines with J gene TRBJ2-5, with 8 nucleotides matching TRBD1. With V trimmed by 1 base and J by 1 base, 5 bases remained unmatched. The germline CDR1 and CDR2 sequences are LGHDT and YNNKEL (reference sequence). This CDR3 spans 16 amino acids. The CDR3 region has the DNA TGTGCCAGCAGCCAAGCCCCCAGGGGGCTCCAAGAGACCCAGTACTTC. Translating gives CASSQAPRGLQETQYF.

This clonotype occurred many times. This chain joins TRBV5-1 and TRBJ2-1; D ambiguous. CDR3 length equals 12 residues. The V gene lost 0 bases and the J gene lost 9 bases, with 7 bases spanning the gap. Germline CDR1 reads SGHRS; CDR2 reads YFSETQ. The CDR3 here is CASSLERIEQFF. CDR3 in DNA: TGCGCCAGCAGCTTGGAACGCATTGAGCAGTTCTTC.

This clonotype was seen many times. One base away lies a much larger clone, so this may be a sequencing read error. The rearrangement links TRBV3-1 to TRBJ1-1; the D is unclear. The CDR3 runs to 11 residues. Germline values: CDR1 LGHDT, CDR2 YNNKEL (reference sequence). The DNA for the CDR3 is TGTGCCAGCAGCCAAAACACTGAAGTTTTCTTT. Residues: CASSQNTEVFF.

This clonotype appeared many times. The chain combines TRBV20-1 with TRBJ2-7, with D unresolved. The CDR3 covers 12 residues. Germline-derived CDR1 and CDR2 are DFQATT and SNEGSKA (reference sequence). Trimming stripped 2 bases from V and 2 bases from J, with 7 bases between. The CDR3 spells CSARHGTYEQYF. The CDR3 nucleotides are TGCAGTGCTAGACACGGAACCTACGAGCAGTACTTC.

This clonotype was seen many times. The chain is built from TRBV6-5 and TRBJ1-2; tentatively, D is TRBD1 (5 bases). Germline CDR1 MNHEY, CDR2 SVGAGI. This CDR3 comprises 14 residues. Deletions cut 0 bases from V and 2 bases from J, with 7 bases between. CDR3 region: CASSYSEGNYGYTF. CDR3 DNA: TGTGCCAGCAGTTACTCGGAGGGGAACTATGGCTACACCTTC.

This chain joins TRBV10-3 and TRBJ1-4; D is possibly TRBD1 (6 bases). The CDR3 covers 15 residues. The V and J ends lost 0 bases and 5 bases respectively, with 10 bases between them. Germline lookup yields CDR1 ENHRY and CDR2 SYGVKD. The DNA of the CDR3 is TGTGCCATCAGTGAGTCCGACAGGCCGAATGAAAAACTGTTTTTT. Amino acid sequence: CAISESDRPNEKLFF.

The V gene is TRBV6-1, the J gene TRBJ2-7; possible D gene TRBD1, 7 bases. V shed 4 bases and J shed 2 bases, with 12 bases lying between them. CDR3 length: 14 amino acids. Germline V gene sequence: CDR1 MNHNS, CDR2 SASEGT. The CDR3 region has the DNA TGTGCCAGCAGTGGACAGGGAGGCCCCTACGAGCAGTACTTC. Protein product: CASSGQGGPYEQYF.

This chain joins TRBV12-3 or TRBV12-4 and TRBJ2-2; the match to TRBD1 covers 7 bases. This CDR3 is built from 14 residues. V was clipped by 7 bases and J by 5 bases; unmatched bases: 7. DNA of the CDR3: TGTGCCAGCACTCACCTACAGGGGACCGGGGAGCTGTTTTTT. Translation: CASTHLQGTGELFF.

This clonotype was observed at least ten times. The chain has TRBV14 and TRBJ2-5; possibly TRBD1 or TRBD2 for D (5 bases each). This CDR3 comprises 15 residues. Trimming pared 3 bases from V and 5 bases from J, leaving 16 bases between. Germline assignment: CDR1 SGHDN and CDR2 FVKESK. The CDR3: CASSHLQGAGETQYF. In DNA form, the CDR3 reads TGTGCCAGCAGCCACCTTCAGGGAGCTGGGGAGACCCAGTACTTC.

Ten or more counts support this clonotype. The chain employs TRBV28 and TRBJ2-5; D gene uncertain. Germline CDR1 MDHEN, CDR2 SYDVKM. The CDR3 spans 13 residues. V lost 7 bases and J lost 1, with 10 bases in between. The CDR3 loop is CASNPGFQETQYF. As DNA, the CDR3 is TGTGCCAGCAACCCCGGGTTCCAAGAGACCCAGTACTTC. The full variable domain, rest sourced from reference TRBV28 and TRBJ2-5, is DVKVTQSSRYLVKRTGEKVFLECVQDMDHENMFWYRQDPGLGLRLIYFSYDVKMKEKGDIPEGYSVSREKKERFSLILESASTNQTSMYLCASNPGFQETQYFGPGTRLLVL.

At least ten counts were recorded for this clonotype. CDR3 region: CASIGGAEQFF. The CDR3 DNA follows: TGTGCCAGCATCGGGGGGGCTGAGCAGTTCTTC. This chain links TRBV2 with TRBJ2-1; TRBD2 aligns across 8 bases. The V gene's germline CDR1 is SNHLY and CDR2 FYNNEI. CDR3 length equals 11 residues. Losses at the gene ends were 7 bases for V and 9 bases for J; bases not matched to a gene: 2.

This clonotype was picked up one time. Given a far larger clone just one base away, this is likely a sequencing read error. The rearrangement links TRBV2 to TRBJ2-5, with D tentatively TRBD1 (5 bases). The CDR3 length is 12 residues. In germline, CDR1 is SNHLY, CDR2 FYNNEI. Trimming took off 5 bases at V and 11 bases at J, with 15 bases between the two ends. The CDR3: CASSTGEDEQYF. For the CDR3, the DNA is TGTGCCAGCAGTACAGGTGAAGATGAGCAGTACTTC.

This clonotype has a count of ten or more. The V and J genes are TRBV27 and TRBJ2-2; D may be TRBD1 (5 bases). V was clipped by 4 bases and J by 7 bases, with 22 bases between them. The V gene's germline CDR1 is MNHEY and CDR2 SMNVEV (reference sequence). The length of the CDR3 is 17 residues. The CDR3 sequence is CASSSGGHYPKGGELFF. The CDR3 DNA follows: TGTGCCAGCAGTTCGGGTGGACATTACCCGAAGGGCGGGGAGCTGTTTTTT.

This clonotype was recorded many times. The chain joins TRBV20-1 to TRBJ2-7; 12 bases agree with TRBD2. The length of the CDR3 is 17 residues. Germline assignment: CDR1 DFQATT and CDR2 SNEGSKA (reference sequence). J was trimmed by 0 bases and V by 1 base; bases with no gene match: 7. The CDR3 protein is CSARGGTSGPLSYEQYF. The CDR3 DNA is TGCAGTGCTAGAGGCGGGACTAGCGGGCCCCTCTCCTACGAGCAGTACTTC.

Concerning this clonotype itself: This may stem from a read error, because a much larger clone lies one nucleotide away. Because the CDR3 is missing its conserved closing phenylalanine or tryptophan, this is likely a read error. V gene TRBV30 combines with J gene TRBJ2-7; D may be TRBD2 (6 bases). Germline CDR1 is GTSNPN and CDR2 is SVGIG (reference sequence). The CDR3 consists of 14 residues. The DNA for the CDR3 is TGTGCGGTGGAGGGTGGCAGGGATCTCTTCGAGCAGTACCTC. It is translated as CAVEGGRDLFEQYL.